The 24 T cell receptor beta chains listed next were all sequenced from one sample in a study of OX40 agonist ivuxolimab in advanced cancers. Libraries were prepared by immunoSEQ multiplex PCR; TCRdb keeps only in-frame clonotypes and omits some of them. This sample has about 47,000 clones; around 85% occur once, and the top ten carry 11% to 15%. This specimen was CD4+ or CD8+ T cells sorted from blood, taken in a trial of the OX40 agonist ivuxolimab. These receptors came from an adult with an advanced solid tumor such as melanoma, head and neck, liver or kidney cancer.

The rearrangement links TRBV6-5 to TRBJ2-7, with TRBD2 matching over 13 bases. The V and J ends lost 6 bases and 9 bases, in that order; junction bases with no gene match: 8. CDR3 size: 14 residues. The V gene's germline CDR1 is MNHEY and CDR2 SVGAGI. Here the CDR3 reads CASSSGTSGKGQYF. CDR3 coding DNA: TGTGCCAGCAGCTCCGGGACTAGCGGGAAGGGGCAGTACTTC.

The chain couples TRBV4-1 to TRBJ2-3; unclear D gene. Germline V gives CDR1 MGHRA, CDR2 YSYEKL. Trimming removed 0 bases from V and 5 bases from J, with 6 bases in between. The CDR3 is 13 residues long. In DNA form, the CDR3 reads TGCGCCAGCAGCCAAGATCCGAAAGATACGCAGTATTTT. The encoded protein is CASSQDPKDTQYF.

V gene TRBV7-8 combines with J gene TRBJ2-3, with D maybe TRBD1 (6 bases). With 2 bases removed from V and 1 base from J, the gap between germline ends came to 13 bases. The CDR3 totals 16 residues. Germline V gives CDR1 SGHVS, CDR2 FQNEAQ. The CDR3 here is CASSLQGTGRTDTQYF. DNA of the CDR3: TGTGCCAGCAGCTTACAAGGCACAGGGCGCACAGATACGCAGTATTTT.

The CDR3 spells CSVEDPGTSGLSYNEQFF. CDR3 DNA sequence: TGCAGCGTTGAAGACCCCGGGACTAGCGGTCTATCCTACAATGAGCAGTTCTTC. This chain uses TRBV29-1 with TRBJ2-1, with 11 bases fitting TRBD2. The V gene's germline CDR1 is SQVTM and CDR2 ANQGSEA. Unmatched junction bases numbered 8, after V lost 0 bases and J lost 1 base. The CDR3 length is 18 residues.

V and J are TRBV9 and TRBJ2-1; 7 nucleotides line up with TRBD1. Germline CDR1 reads SGDLS; CDR2 reads YYNGEE. The CDR3 extends over 15 amino acids. Trimming cost V 0 bases and J 6 bases; bases outside gene matches: 6. CDR3 nucleotides: TGTGCCAGCAGCGTAGGACAGGGTATCCTCAATGAGCAGTTCTTC. Protein sequence: CASSVGQGILNEQFF.

The chain links TRBV7-9 to TRBJ1-2, with 8 bases fitting TRBD1. Looked up from germline, CDR1 is SEHNR and CDR2 is FQNEAQ (reference sequence). The CDR3 is made up of 16 amino acids. Germline trimming cut 5 bases from V and 4 bases from J; bases unmatched to any gene: 12. The CDR3 nucleotides read TGTGCCAGCAGCCACCCGGGACAGGATTTAATCTATGGCTACACCTTC. Translated, it gives CASSHPGQDLIYGYTF.

This chain links TRBV28 with TRBJ1-5; 7 bases line up with TRBD1. V lost 6 bases to trimming and J lost 3 bases; unmatched junction nucleotides: 8. Germline assignment: CDR1 MDHEN and CDR2 SYDVKM. CDR3 length: 15 residues. DNA for the CDR3: TGTGCCAGCAGCTACATCGACAGGGCCAATCAGCCCCAGCATTTT. Translation gives CASSYIDRANQPQHF. Full variable domain (missing parts from reference TRBV28 and TRBJ1-5): DVKVTQSSRYLVKRTGEKVFLECVQDMDHENMFWYRQDPGLGLRLIYFSYDVKMKEKGDIPEGYSVSREKKERFSLILESASTNQTSMYLCASSYIDRANQPQHFGDGTRLSIL.

CDR3 DNA: TGTGCCAGCAGTTCCCTATATACAGAGACCCAGTACTTC. It yields the protein CASSSLYTETQYF. V is TRBV27 and J is TRBJ2-5; D is ambiguous. Trimming removed 4 bases from V and 4 bases from J, with 10 bases in between. The CDR3 is made up of 13 amino acids. Germline V gene lookup returns CDR1 MNHEY and CDR2 SMNVEV (reference sequence).

This chain joins TRBV6-6 and TRBJ2-7, with D perhaps assigned TRBD1 or TRBD2 (6 bases each). V lost 2 bases to trimming and J lost 0 bases, with 8 bases between them. Germline V gives CDR1 MNHNY, CDR2 SVGAGI (reference sequence). The CDR3 length is 14 residues. As DNA, the CDR3 is TGTGCCAGCAGTTACGGAGGGGGCTCCTACGAGCAGTACTTC. Protein sequence: CASSYGGGSYEQYF.

The chain recombines TRBV15 with TRBJ1-1; D is unresolved. The CDR3 spans 13 residues. Germline loops: CDR1 LNHNV, CDR2 YYDKDF (reference sequence). The V gene lost 0 bases and the J gene lost 4 bases, with 6 bases spanning the gap. CDR3 in amino acids: CATSRDFGTEAFF. The CDR3 coding sequence is TGTGCCACCAGCAGAGATTTCGGCACTGAAGCTTTCTTT.

The V gene is TRBV29-1, the J gene TRBJ2-1; D might be TRBD2 (6 bases). The germline V gene encodes CDR1 SQVTM and CDR2 ANQGSEA. The length of the CDR3 is 16 residues. Trimming took 4 bases from V and 6 from J, leaving 22 bases between them. This chain's CDR3 is CSVGNLAERGFNEQFF. In nucleotides, the CDR3 is TGCAGCGTTGGAAATTTAGCGGAAAGAGGATTCAATGAGCAGTTCTTC.

The V call is TRBV5-5, the J call TRBJ1-4; D remains unclear. The V end was cut by 0 bases, the J end by 0 bases, with 6 bases between. CDR3 size: 15 residues. Germline CDR1 is SGHKS and CDR2 is YYEKEE (reference sequence). The CDR3 sequence: CASSLERATNEKLFF. The DNA for the CDR3 is TGTGCCAGCAGCTTGGAAAGAGCAACTAATGAAAAACTGTTTTTT.

This clone was picked up one time. The chain employs TRBV6-5 and TRBJ1-1, with D uncertain. The germline V gene has CDR1 MNHEY and CDR2 SVGAGI. The CDR3 consists of 13 residues. V was clipped by 0 bases and J by 6 bases, with 8 bases between them. The CDR3 loop is CASSYSRAAEAFF. The CDR3 DNA reads as TGTGCCAGCAGTTACTCACGAGCCGCTGAAGCTTTCTTT.

The chain has TRBV5-1 and TRBJ2-7; no definite D call. In germline, CDR1 is SGHRS, CDR2 YFSETQ. The V end was cut by 3 bases, the J end by 0 bases, with 4 bases between. The CDR3 is 12 amino acids. Written as DNA, the CDR3 is TGCGCCAGCAGCTGGCCCTCCTACGAGCAGTACTTC. Protein sequence: CASSWPSYEQYF.

The V and J genes are TRBV29-1 and TRBJ2-3; TRBD1 might be the D (6 bases). The germline gives CDR1 SQVTM, CDR2 ANQGSEA. Trimming stripped 5 bases from V and 4 bases from J, with 10 bases between. This CDR3 has 12 amino acids. CDR3 sequence reads: CSVFAGADTQYF. The DNA of the CDR3 is TGCAGCGTTTTTGCAGGGGCAGATACGCAGTATTTT.

V gene TRBV6-6 combines with J gene TRBJ2-2; D is possibly TRBD1 (6 bases). Trimming left V 7 bases short and J 1 base short, with 7 bases between. This CDR3 comprises 13 residues. CDR1 is MNHNY and CDR2 is SVGAGI in the germline V gene (reference sequence). The CDR3 sequence is CASTGVNTGELFF. CDR3 sequence (DNA): TGTGCCAGCACAGGGGTGAACACCGGGGAGCTGTTTTTT.

The rearrangement uses TRBV28 and TRBJ2-5; D remains unclear. Trimming removed 2 bases from V and 5 bases from J, with 9 bases in between. Germline V gene sequence: CDR1 MDHEN, CDR2 SYDVKM. This CDR3 has 13 amino acids. Here the CDR3 reads CASSLDGRETQYF. The CDR3 coding sequence is TGTGCCAGCAGTTTAGACGGTAGGGAGACCCAGTACTTC.

The DNA for the CDR3 is TGTGCCAGCTTCCGGGGGTCGTGGAACACTGAAGCTTTCTTT. As protein: CASFRGSWNTEAFF. The J gene is TRBJ1-1, the V gene TRBV28, with a possible D match to TRBD1 (5 bases). CDR3 length: 14 amino acids. Between the trimmed V and J ends, which lost 8 bases and 1 base, there was a span of 14 bases. The germline V gene encodes CDR1 MDHEN and CDR2 SYDVKM.

The V and J genes are TRBV2 and TRBJ2-1; tentatively, D is TRBD1 (6 bases). V dropped 3 bases and J dropped 3 bases, with 12 bases sitting between them. The CDR3 contains 15 residues. Germline V gene sequence: CDR1 SNHLY, CDR2 FYNNEI. In nucleotides, the CDR3 is TGTGCCAGCAGTGACAGGGGACGCCGCTACAATGAGCAGTTCTTC. It is translated as CASSDRGRRYNEQFF.

The CDR3 DNA is TGTGCCAGCAGTGGCGGAGGGGGCCTGGACGAGCAGTACTTC. Translating gives CASSGGGGLDEQYF. The chain uses TRBV6-1 and TRBJ2-7; maybe TRBD1 (7 bases). V lost 4 bases, J lost 5 bases, and 15 bases lay in between. The CDR3 has 14 amino acids. The germline CDR1 and CDR2 sequences are MNHNS and SASEGT.

J is TRBJ2-7 and V is TRBV4-1; unclear D gene. Germline V gene lookup returns CDR1 MGHRA and CDR2 YSYEKL. This CDR3 contains 13 residues. V lost 3 bases to trimming and J lost 6 bases, with 12 bases between them. CDR3 DNA sequence: TGCGCCAGCAGCCACCCCGGACCGGTCGAGCAGTACTTC. It encodes CASSHPGPVEQYF.

The chain links TRBV6-5 to TRBJ2-5; a possible D gene is TRBD1 (6 bases). The V gene lost 3 bases and the J gene lost 5 bases, with 10 bases spanning the gap. The CDR3 runs to 13 residues. Per the germline V gene, CDR1 is MNHEY and CDR2 is SVGAGI. This CDR3 is CASSYTTGETQYF. The CDR3 nucleotides read TGTGCCAGCAGTTATACCACAGGGGAGACCCAGTACTTC.

Only one count was recorded for this clone. The rearrangement links TRBV4-1 to TRBJ2-5; 8 bases agree with TRBD1. Germline V gives CDR1 MGHRA, CDR2 YSYEKL. J was trimmed by 5 bases and V by 0 bases; bases with no gene match: 8. This CDR3 has 16 residues. CDR3 bases: TGCGCCAGCAGCCAAGACCCAGGACAGGGTGGGGAGACCCAGTACTTC. It translates to CASSQDPGQGGETQYF.

The J gene is TRBJ2-3, the V gene TRBV27, with TRBD2 as a possible D gene (6 bases). The CDR3 length is 15 residues. Germline V gene sequence: CDR1 MNHEY, CDR2 SMNVEV (reference sequence). V was trimmed by 5 bases and J by 1 base, leaving 13 bases between them. DNA for the CDR3: TGTGCCAGCAGTCCAAAATGGGGGGGCACAGATACGCAGTATTTT. Amino acids: CASSPKWGGTDTQYF.